These T cell receptor beta chains were read from a single sample in a study of blood T cell repertoires in COVID-19. Repertoires were generated with immunoSEQ multiplex PCR, while TCRdb's copy carries only in-frame clones and drops some. Here the sample spans about 180,000 clones, about four fifths being singletons. Sequenced input: peripheral blood. The source is a man in his sixties or seventies with active or convalescent COVID-19. Both conserved end residues are part of each CDR3. Fields, in order: D gene, J gene, clone size, V gene, CDR3 DNA, CDR3 protein. The D gene is left open where the match is weak. Part of the rows lack a size; the others show once, few, many or a class for expanded clones.

>TRBD2|TRBJ2-2|few|TRBV4-1
TGCGCCAGCAGCCAAGTTTCTCTAGCGGCAAACACCGGGGAGCTGTTTTTT
CASSQVSLAANTGELFF
>.|TRBJ2-2|.|TRBV11-2
TGTGCCAGCAGCCGCCTCGGACAGATTACGAACACCGGGGAGCTGTTTTTT
CASSRLGQITNTGELFF
>.|TRBJ2-7|.|TRBV6-5
TGTGCCAGCAGTTCCGGGACACCTAGGGGGGAGCAGTACTTC
CASSSGTPRGEQYF
>TRBD1|TRBJ2-7|.|TRBV9
TGTGCCAGCAGCTCAGGACAGGGACCATACGAGCAGTACTTC
CASSSGQGPYEQYF
>.|TRBJ2-1|.|TRBV6-2/TRBV6-3
TGTGCCAGCAGCGTATCCCGGGACATCGCCTCATACAATGAGCAGTTCTTC
CASSVSRDIASYNEQFF
>.|TRBJ1-6|.|TRBV7-6
TGTGCCAGCAGCTTCTCCTTCCCCGGGAGCTCCTATAATTCACCCCTCCACTTT
CASSFSFPGSSYNSPLHF
>.|TRBJ1-2|.|TRBV30
TGTGCCTGGATGCAGCGAGGCTACACCTTC
CAWMQRGYTF
>.|TRBJ2-1|.|TRBV7-3
TGTGGCGGGGTGCGTACCTGGGAGCAGTTCTTC
CGGVRTWEQFF
>.|TRBJ2-2|.|TRBV2
TGTGCCAGCAGTGAACAGGGGAACACCGGGGAGCTGTTTTTT
CASSEQGNTGELFF
>TRBD2|TRBJ2-1|.|TRBV19
TGTGCCAGTAGTATTGGACTAGCGGGAGCATATAATGAGCAGTTCTTC
CASSIGLAGAYNEQFF
>.|TRBJ2-5|.|TRBV12-3/TRBV12-4
TGTGCCAGCAGTTCCAACAGTGGGGAGACCCAGTACTTC
CASSSNSGETQYF
>TRBD1|TRBJ1-4|.|TRBV9
TGTGCCAGCAGCGTAACTGGACAGGGTAATGAAAAACTGTTTTTT
CASSVTGQGNEKLFF
>TRBD1|TRBJ1-2|.|TRBV30
TGTGCCTGGAGGGTCGGGACAGCCTATGGCTACACCTTC
CAWRVGTAYGYTF
>.|TRBJ2-6|.|TRBV11-2
TGTGCCAGCAGCTTACAGGGCGCCTCTGGGGCCAACGTCCTGACTTTC
CASSLQGASGANVLTF
>TRBD1|TRBJ1-1|.|TRBV11-1
TGTGCCAGCAGCCCCATCGGACAGGGGAGGTGGACTGAAGCTTTCTTT
CASSPIGQGRWTEAFF
>TRBD1|TRBJ1-1|.|TRBV5-1
TGCGCCAGCAGCTCGGGACAGGGCGGGGGCACTGAAGCTTTCTTT
CASSSGQGGGTEAFF
>TRBD1|TRBJ1-1|.|TRBV5-5
TGTGCCAGCAGCCCCCAGACAGGGGGCGTCTCAGTAGCTTTCTTT
CASSPQTGGVSVAFF
>TRBD2|TRBJ2-1|.|TRBV5-1
TGCGCCAGCAGCTTTAGCGGGAGGTCCTATCGCTACAATGAGCAGTTCTTC
CASSFSGRSYRYNEQFF
>.|TRBJ1-1|.|TRBV12-3/TRBV12-4
TGTGCCAGCAGCCCGGGGTTGACTGAAGCTTTCTTT
CASSPGLTEAFF
>.|TRBJ2-5|.|TRBV7-9
TGTGCCAGCAGACCCGGGACACCTCAAGAGACCCAGTACTTC
CASRPGTPQETQYF
>TRBD2|TRBJ2-4|.|TRBV3-1/TRBV3-2
TGTGCCAGCGGGCGACTAGCGGAGGATAGGTTGTACTTC
CASGRLAEDRLYF
>.|TRBJ1-1|.|TRBV18
TGTGCCAGCTCACCGTGGACAGAGAACACTGAAGCTTTCTTT
CASSPWTENTEAFF
>.|TRBJ1-1|few|TRBV6-1
TGTGCCAGCAGTGAGGGCCTTGAAGCTTTCTTT
CASSEGLEAFF
>.|TRBJ2-1|.|TRBV5-1
TGCGCCAGCAGTTCCGACCGAGGGAGCCAGTTCTTC
CASSSDRGSQFF
>.|TRBJ1-6|few|TRBV28
TGTGCCAGCAGGCTGGGACAAGCAGGCAATTCACCCCTCCACTTT
CASRLGQAGNSPLHF
>TRBD1|TRBJ1-4|.|TRBV25-1
TGTGCCAGCAGTGATCCAACCGGGACAGGGGAAAAACTGTTTTTT
CASSDPTGTGEKLFF
>TRBD2|TRBJ2-1|.|TRBV6-5
TGTGCCAGCAGCCTCGGGGGGGCGAATGAGCAGTTCTTC
CASSLGGANEQFF
>TRBD1|TRBJ1-2|.|TRBV27
TGTGCCAGCAGTCTTAGGGACAGGAGTCCTTATGGCTACACCTTC
CASSLRDRSPYGYTF
>.|TRBJ1-1|.|TRBV7-8
TGTGCCAGCAGCAACCAGGGGAGGAACACTGAAGCTTTCTTT
CASSNQGRNTEAFF
>.|TRBJ1-5|.|TRBV19
TGTGCCAGTAGTATAGGGATAATGGGGGGTTCGGGCAATCAGCCCCAGCATTTT
CASSIGIMGGSGNQPQHF
>.|TRBJ2-4|.|TRBV10-2
TGCGCCACTAGTGCCAAAAACATTCAGTACTTC
CATSAKNIQYF
>TRBD1|TRBJ2-5|.|TRBV27
TGTGCCAGCAGGCAAGGACAGGGGGCAGAGACCCAGTACTTC
CASRQGQGAETQYF